This section outlines one T cell receptor beta chain sequence together with its context. Its specific antigen is unknown. Base qualities are not recorded, but no much larger clone differs from it by a single base. The CDR3 sequence holds 16 residues, the cysteine and phenylalanine included. Left in the record is the CDR3 DNA by itself, 48 bases read in frame from the first base. For CDR1 and CDR2, the germline V gene lists SQVTM and ANQGSEA. V ends up 6 bases short and J 4 bases short, with an unmatched junction base count of 12. The immunoSEQ Assay, a bias-controlled multiplex PCR, was used to amplify TCRbeta CDR3 regions from genomic DNA. From the authors' description of their analysis: Within the assay, amplification of reference gene primers was used to estimate how many nucleated cells each sample contained. To quantify the absolute abundance of each unique TCRbeta CDR3 rearrangement, sequence reads were collapsed and filtered. Productive Simpson clonality was computed per sample as the square root of Simpson's diversity index over productive rearrangements. TCRdb's version of the immuneACCESS table is confined to in-frame rearrangements and falls short of the full clone set. An unresolved V gene accounts for under half of the shortfall where checked; the remainder is of unknown origin. That table supplies the V and J calls and clone size; D and trimming were determined from the DNA. This sample holds 200,000 or so clones; approximately 85% were observed only once. In total, the top ten clones hold approximately 5.1% of the sample.

This entry is derived from a study of blood T cell repertoires in COVID-19 (dated by TCRdb to the early 2020s). Some background on the complete study: Samples from collaborators originated in the United States, Italy and Spain and spanned both the acute and convalescent phases of COVID-19. Deeply sampled blood TCRbeta repertoires from subjects exposed to, actively infected with, or recovered from COVID-19 were included in the dataset. A de-identified subject ID, COVID-19 status, age in years and sex were almost always included in the sample metadata. The samples were drawn from two sources: the first 160 participants of the ongoing ImmuneRACE study, and 1,200 or so subjects contributed by 6 global collaborators. The material from the prospective study consisted of cDNA or gDNA derived from T cells, B-cell-depleted T cells, or PBMCs. HLA class I and class II types, where available, came from metadata supplied by the sample provider rather than from assay-based typing. The repertoires were released in a freely available public database meant as a resource for research on the immune response to SARS-CoV-2.

The paper's findings and limits, for the study overall: The quantity of clinical and demographic metadata differed by source and by participant and was supplied without curation.

Each collaborating institution followed its own protocols to collect whole blood in K2EDTA tubes. For TCRbeta analysis, collaborators shipped samples in one of three forms: frozen whole blood, isolated PBMCs, or DNA extracted from either of those sample types. Sequenced input: peripheral blood. The sequence was collected from a woman between 70 and 85 years old with active or convalescent COVID-19. This chain joins TRBV29-1 to TRBJ1-2, with 12 middle bases fitting TRBD1. The CDR3 reads as follows: CSVGPPGTGGRYGYTF. The DNA sequence follows: TGCAGCGTGGGGCCCCCGGGGACAGGGGGCCGCTATGGCTACACCTTC.